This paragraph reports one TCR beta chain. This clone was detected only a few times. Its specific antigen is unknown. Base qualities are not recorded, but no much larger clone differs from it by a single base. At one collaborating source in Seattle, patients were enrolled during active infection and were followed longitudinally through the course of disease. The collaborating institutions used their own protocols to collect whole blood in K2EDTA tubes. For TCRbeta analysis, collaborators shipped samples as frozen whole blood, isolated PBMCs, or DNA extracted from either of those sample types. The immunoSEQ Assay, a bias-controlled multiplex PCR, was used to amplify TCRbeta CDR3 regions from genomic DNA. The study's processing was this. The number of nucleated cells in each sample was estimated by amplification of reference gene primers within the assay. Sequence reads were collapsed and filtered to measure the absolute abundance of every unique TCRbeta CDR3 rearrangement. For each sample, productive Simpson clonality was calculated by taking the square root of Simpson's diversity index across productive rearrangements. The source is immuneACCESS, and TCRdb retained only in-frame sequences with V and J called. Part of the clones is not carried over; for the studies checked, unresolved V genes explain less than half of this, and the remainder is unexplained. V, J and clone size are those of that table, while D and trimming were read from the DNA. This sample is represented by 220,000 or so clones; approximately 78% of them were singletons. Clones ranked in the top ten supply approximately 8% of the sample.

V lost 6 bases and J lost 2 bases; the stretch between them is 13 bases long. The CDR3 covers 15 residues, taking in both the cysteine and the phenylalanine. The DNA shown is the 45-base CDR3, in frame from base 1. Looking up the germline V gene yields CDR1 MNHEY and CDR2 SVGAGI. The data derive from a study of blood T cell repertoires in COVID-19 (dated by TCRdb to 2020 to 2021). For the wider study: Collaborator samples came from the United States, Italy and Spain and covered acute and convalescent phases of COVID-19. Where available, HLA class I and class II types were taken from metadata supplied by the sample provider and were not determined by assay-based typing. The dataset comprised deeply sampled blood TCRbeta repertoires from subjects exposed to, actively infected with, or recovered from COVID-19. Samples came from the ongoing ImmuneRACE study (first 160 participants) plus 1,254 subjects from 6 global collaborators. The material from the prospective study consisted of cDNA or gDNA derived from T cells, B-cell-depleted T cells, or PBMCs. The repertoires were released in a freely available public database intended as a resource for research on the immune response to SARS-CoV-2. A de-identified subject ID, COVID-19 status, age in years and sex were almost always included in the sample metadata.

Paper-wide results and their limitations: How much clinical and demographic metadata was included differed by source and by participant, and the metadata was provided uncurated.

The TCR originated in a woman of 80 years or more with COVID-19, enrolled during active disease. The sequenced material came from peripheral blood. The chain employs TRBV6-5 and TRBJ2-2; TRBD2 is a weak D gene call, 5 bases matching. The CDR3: CASSPGLGNTGELFF. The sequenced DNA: TGTGCCAGCAGCCCGGGGTTGGGAAACACCGGGGAGCTGTTTTTT.